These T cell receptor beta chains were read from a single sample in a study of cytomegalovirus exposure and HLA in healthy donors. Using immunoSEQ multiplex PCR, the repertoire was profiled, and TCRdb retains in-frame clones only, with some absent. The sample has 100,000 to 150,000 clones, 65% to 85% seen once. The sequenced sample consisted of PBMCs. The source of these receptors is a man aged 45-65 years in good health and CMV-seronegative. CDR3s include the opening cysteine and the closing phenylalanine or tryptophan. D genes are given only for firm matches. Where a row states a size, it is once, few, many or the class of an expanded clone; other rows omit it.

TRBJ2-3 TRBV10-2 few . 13 CASTGGSTDTQYF TGCGCCAGCACCGGCGGAAGCACAGATACGCAGTATTTT
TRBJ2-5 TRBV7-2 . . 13 CASSLPSRDISYF TGTGCCAGCAGCTTGCCGAGCCGGGACATCTCTTACTTC
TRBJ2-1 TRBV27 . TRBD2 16 CASSLSTSGGGSSQFF TGTGCCAGCAGTTTATCGACTAGCGGGGGGGGAAGTTCGCAGTTCTTC
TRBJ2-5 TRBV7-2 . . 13 CASSSNGGETQYF TGTGCCAGCAGCTCCAATGGCGGGGAGACCCAGTACTTC
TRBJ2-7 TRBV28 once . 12 CASSLVGGEQYF TGTGCCAGCAGTTTGGTGGGGGGTGAGCAGTACTTC
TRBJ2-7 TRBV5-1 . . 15 CASSEGTRRFYEQYF TGCGCCAGCAGCGAGGGCACCAGGAGGTTTTACGAGCAGTACTTC
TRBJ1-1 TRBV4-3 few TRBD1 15 CASSQSTGWDTEAFF TGCGCCAGCAGCCAATCGACAGGGTGGGACACTGAAGCTTTCTTT
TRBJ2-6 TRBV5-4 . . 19 CASSTHGGRRLSGANVLTF TGTGCCAGCAGCACTCACGGCGGCCGCCGGCTCTCTGGGGCCAACGTCCTGACTTTC
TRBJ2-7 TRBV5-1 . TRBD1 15 CASSPRQGAKTEQYF TGCGCCAGCAGCCCTCGACAGGGGGCAAAAACCGAGCAGTACTTC
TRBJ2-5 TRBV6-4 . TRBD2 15 CASSVCLAGVKTQYF TGTGCCAGCAGTGTGTGTCTAGCGGGAGTCAAGACCCAGTACTTC
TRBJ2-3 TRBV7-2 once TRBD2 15 CASSVGLAGTDTQYF TGTGCCAGCAGCGTCGGACTAGCGGGCACAGATACGCAGTATTTT
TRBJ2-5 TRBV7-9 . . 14 CASSSVGVQETQYF TGTGCCAGCAGCTCAGTAGGGGTCCAAGAGACCCAGTACTTC
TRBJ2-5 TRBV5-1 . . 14 CASRKARSQAAQYF TGCGCCAGCAGAAAAGCCCGGAGCCAAGCGGCCCAGTACTTC
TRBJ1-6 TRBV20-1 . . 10 CSARKAEVHF TGCAGTGCTAGAAAGGCGGAGGTCCACTTT
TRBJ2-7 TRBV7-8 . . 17 CASSLVGRGRQWYEQYF TGTGCCAGCAGCTTAGTTGGCAGGGGACGGCAATGGTACGAGCAGTACTTC
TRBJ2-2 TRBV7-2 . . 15 CASSRGGEGTGELFF TGTGCCAGCAGCAGGGGGGGGGAAGGGACCGGGGAGCTGTTTTTT